These 15 T cell receptor beta chains came from one sample sequenced in a study of blood T cell repertoires in COVID-19. Profiled with immunoSEQ multiplex PCR; TCRdb holds only in-frame clones, not every one. Found here are under 200,000 clones, more than 75% of them singletons; the top ten hold 3% to 4.5%. The sequencing sample was made of peripheral blood. These receptors were taken from a man aged 18 to 35 with active or convalescent COVID-19.

This clone was seen more than once but under ten times. The chain recombines TRBV28 with TRBJ1-1; perhaps TRBD1 as D (6 bases). The CDR3 runs to 15 residues. Trimming removed 3 bases from V and 0 bases from J, with 11 bases in between. Germline V gene data show CDR1 as MDHEN and CDR2 as SYDVKM. The CDR3 spells CASSFGSGVNTEAFF. The CDR3 coding sequence is TGTGCCAGCAGTTTTGGCTCAGGGGTGAACACTGAAGCTTTCTTT. Combining the CDR3 with reference TRBV28 and TRBJ1-1 gives the whole variable domain DVKVTQSSRYLVKRTGEKVFLECVQDMDHENMFWYRQDPGLGLRLIYFSYDVKMKEKGDIPEGYSVSREKKERFSLILESASTNQTSMYLCASSFGSGVNTEAFFGQGTRLTVV.

The chain uses TRBV6-1 and TRBJ1-5, with D unresolved. There are 17 residues in the CDR3. Germline V gene data show CDR1 as MNHNS and CDR2 as SASEGT. With 4 bases removed from V and 6 bases from J, the gap between germline ends came to 22 bases. CDR3 in DNA: TGTGCCAGCAGTGGAATGCTGGGCTCTCAGGCCAGTCAGCCCCAGCATTTT. It yields the protein CASSGMLGSQASQPQHF.

This clone was seen once. The CDR3 DNA sequence: TGTGCCAGCGGTCAGACAGGGTTTAAGTATGGCTACACCTTC. Translated: CASGQTGFKYGYTF. V is TRBV21-1 and J is TRBJ1-2; TRBD1 is the table's D call, not checked against the DNA. TRBV21-1 is a pseudogene. This CDR3 region has 14 residues.

The chain employs TRBV4-3 and TRBJ1-2; D possibly corresponds to TRBD1 (6 bases). V was clipped by 4 bases and J by 4 bases, with 13 bases between them. This CDR3 spans 14 amino acids. The germline V gene encodes CDR1 LGHNA and CDR2 YSLEER. The CDR3 loop is CASSRKQGTYGYTF. CDR3 DNA sequence: TGCGCCAGCAGCCGGAAACAGGGAACCTATGGCTACACCTTC.

Written as DNA, the CDR3 is TGTGCCAGCAGTTTACCGCTCGGCAGGGGCTACACCTTC. This translates into CASSLPLGRGYTF. The rearrangement joins TRBV28 to TRBJ1-2, with unresolved D. Trimming took off 2 bases at V and 8 bases at J, with 12 bases between the two ends. CDR3 length: 13 amino acids. Per germline, CDR1 MDHEN and CDR2 SYDVKM.

V usage is TRBV5-1 and J usage is TRBJ1-4, with 7 positions matching TRBD1. CDR1 is SGHRS and CDR2 is YFSETQ in the germline V gene. The CDR3 sequence is 17 residues long. V lost 7 bases to trimming and J lost 8 bases; unmatched junction nucleotides: 20. The CDR3 is CASAPEGPGTVGEKLFF. The CDR3 region has the DNA TGCGCCAGCGCCCCAGAAGGCCCCGGGACAGTGGGAGAAAAACTGTTTTTT.

V and J are TRBV7-8 and TRBJ2-7; D gene unclear. The ends were cut back, 1 base at V and 4 bases at J, with 8 bases in the middle. This CDR3 is 13 amino acids long. Germline CDR1 SGHVS, CDR2 FQNEAQ. Here the CDR3 DNA reads TGTGCCAGCAGCTTAGAGAGAGATTACGAGCAGTACGTC. Protein: CASSLERDYEQYV.

The V call is TRBV9, the J call TRBJ2-1; TRBD2 matches 11 bases. CDR1 and CDR2 from the germline V gene are SGDLS and YYNGEE. The CDR3 is 15 residues long. The V segment lost 4 bases and the J segment 9 bases; nucleotides outside the gene matches: 9. The CDR3 region is CASSYSGGASSEQFF. For the CDR3, the DNA is TGTGCCAGCAGCTATAGCGGGGGGGCCAGCAGTGAGCAGTTCTTC.

This clone was detected only once. The V call is TRBV28, the J call TRBJ1-1; D call uncertain. Germline loops: CDR1 MDHEN, CDR2 SYDVKM. V was cut by 6 bases and J by 3 bases, with 11 bases left in between. CDR3 size: 13 residues. Written as DNA, the CDR3 is TGTGCCAGCAGGCGCATAGATCACACTGAAGCTTTCTTT. It encodes CASRRIDHTEAFF.

The chain recombines TRBV11-3 with TRBJ2-7; 7 bases are a match to TRBD1. V lost 3 bases and J lost 5; bases outside the gene matches: 7. This CDR3 has 14 amino acids. CDR1 SGHNT and CDR2 YENEEA come from the germline V gene. CDR3 nucleotide sequence: TGTGCCAGCAGCTTCACAGGGGTTCTCGACGAGCAGTACTTC. It specifies CASSFTGVLDEQYF.

The chain employs TRBV9 and TRBJ1-2, with 8 bases lining up with TRBD1. Per germline, CDR1 SGDLS and CDR2 YYNGEE. The junction had 8 bases not matched to a gene; V was cut back by 0 bases and J by 4 bases. The CDR3 loop spans 16 amino acids. DNA for the CDR3: TGTGCCAGCAGCGTAGAGGGGACAGGCCATTCCTATGGCTACACCTTC. Its translation: CASSVEGTGHSYGYTF.

The table lists this clone with a count of one. The chain combines TRBV6-6 with TRBJ1-2; TRBD1 aligns across 8 bases. CDR1 and CDR2 (germline): MNHNY, SVGAGI (reference sequence). The CDR3 is made up of 15 amino acids. V dropped 0 bases and J dropped 6; count of bases not matched to a gene: 6. The chain's CDR3 is CASSYSPGQEDGYTF. Written as DNA, the CDR3 is TGTGCCAGCAGTTACTCCCCGGGACAGGAAGATGGCTACACCTTC.

The V gene is TRBV3-1 (or the pseudogene TRBV3-2), the J gene TRBJ2-7; tentatively, D is TRBD2 (6 bases). CDR3 length: 16 residues. With 0 bases removed from V and 4 bases from J, the gap between germline ends came to 16 bases. The germline gives CDR1 LGHDT, CDR2 YNNKEL (reference sequence). The CDR3 loop reads CASSQDWRAAGYEQYF. CDR3 DNA: TGTGCCAGCAGCCAAGATTGGAGGGCGGCGGGGTACGAGCAGTACTTC.

V is TRBV4-3 and J is TRBJ2-1; D is perhaps TRBD2 (6 bases). Looked up from germline, CDR1 is LGHNA and CDR2 is YSLEER. V shed 0 bases and J shed 4 bases, with 10 bases lying between them. This CDR3 region has 15 residues. DNA of the CDR3: TGCGCCAGCAGCCAAGATTGGGACTCGTACAATGAGCAGTTCTTC. Its protein product is CASSQDWDSYNEQFF.

This chain connects TRBV6-4 to TRBJ1-2, with 7 bases fitting TRBD1. Germline loops: CDR1 MRHNA, CDR2 SNTAGT. The CDR3 runs 13 residues. After removal of 5 bases from V and 2 bases from J, the junction contained 2 bases not matched to a gene. The CDR3, as DNA: TGTGCCAGCAGTCCGGACAGGAACTATGGCTACACCTTC. Protein: CASSPDRNYGYTF.